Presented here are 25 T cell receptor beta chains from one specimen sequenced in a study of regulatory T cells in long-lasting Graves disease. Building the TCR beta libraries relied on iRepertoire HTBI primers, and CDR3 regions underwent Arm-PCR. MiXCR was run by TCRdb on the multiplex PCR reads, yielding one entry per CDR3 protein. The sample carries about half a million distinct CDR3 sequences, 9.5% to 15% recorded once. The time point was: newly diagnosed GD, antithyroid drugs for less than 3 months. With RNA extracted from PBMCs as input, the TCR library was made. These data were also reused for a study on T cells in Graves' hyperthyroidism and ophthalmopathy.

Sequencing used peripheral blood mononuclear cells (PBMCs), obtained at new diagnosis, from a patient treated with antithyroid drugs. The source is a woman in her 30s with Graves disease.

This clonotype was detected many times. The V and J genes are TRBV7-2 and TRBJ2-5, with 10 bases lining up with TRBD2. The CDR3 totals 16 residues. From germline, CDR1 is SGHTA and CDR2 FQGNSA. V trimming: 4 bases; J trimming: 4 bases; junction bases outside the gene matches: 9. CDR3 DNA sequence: TGTGCCAGCAGCTCCGAAAGGAGCGGGGGGGGAGAGACCCAGTACTTC. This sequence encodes CASSSERSGGGETQYF. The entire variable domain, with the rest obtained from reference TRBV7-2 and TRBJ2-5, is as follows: GAGVSQSPSNKVTEKGKDVELRCDPISGHTALYWYRQSLGQGLEFLIYFQGNSAPDKSGLPSDRFSAERTGGSVSTLTIQRTQQEDSAVYLCASSSERSGGGETQYFGPGTRLLVL.

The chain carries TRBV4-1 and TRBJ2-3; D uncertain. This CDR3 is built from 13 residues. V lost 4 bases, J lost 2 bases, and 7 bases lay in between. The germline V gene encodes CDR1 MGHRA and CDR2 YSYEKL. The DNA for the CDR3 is TGCGCCAGCAGCCGATTCCACACAGATACGCAGTATTTT. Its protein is CASSRFHTDTQYF.

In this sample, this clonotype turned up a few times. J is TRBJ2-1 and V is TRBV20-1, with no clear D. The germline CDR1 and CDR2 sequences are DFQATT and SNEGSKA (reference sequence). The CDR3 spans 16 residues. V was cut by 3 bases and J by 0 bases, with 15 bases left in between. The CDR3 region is CSARIIRASSYNEQFF. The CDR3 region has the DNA TGCAGTGCTAGGATTATACGCGCGAGCTCCTACAATGAGCAGTTCTTC.

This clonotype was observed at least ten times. The CDR3 DNA is TGTGCCAGCAGCTTACCCAGAGGCGGCAGCTCCTACAATGAGCAGTTCTTC. Its protein product is CASSLPRGGSSYNEQFF. The chain uses TRBV11-2 and TRBJ2-1, with D uncertain. The CDR3 runs to 17 residues. Germline lookup yields CDR1 SGHAT and CDR2 FQNNGV. V lost 2 bases and J lost 0, with 14 bases in between.

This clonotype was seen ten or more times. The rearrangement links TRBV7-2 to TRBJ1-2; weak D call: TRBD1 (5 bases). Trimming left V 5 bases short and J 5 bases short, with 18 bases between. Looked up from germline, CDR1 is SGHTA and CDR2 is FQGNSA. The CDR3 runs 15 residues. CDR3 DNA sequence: TGTGCCAGCAGCCAATCGTTGGGGGAGAGGTATGGCTACACCTTC. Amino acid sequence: CASSQSLGERYGYTF.

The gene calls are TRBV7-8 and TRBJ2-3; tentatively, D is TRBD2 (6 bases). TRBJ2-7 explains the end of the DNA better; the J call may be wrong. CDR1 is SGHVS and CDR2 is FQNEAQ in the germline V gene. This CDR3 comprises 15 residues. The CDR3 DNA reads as TGTGCCAGCAGCTTATCGGCCGGGAGTTTCTACGAGCAGTACTTC. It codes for CASSLSAGSFYEQYF.

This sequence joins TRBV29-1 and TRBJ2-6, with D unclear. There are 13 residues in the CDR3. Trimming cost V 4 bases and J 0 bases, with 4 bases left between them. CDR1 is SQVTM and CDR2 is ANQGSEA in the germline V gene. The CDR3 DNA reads TGCAGCGTTGGGAGCTCTGGGGCCAACGTCCTGACTTTC. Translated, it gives CSVGSSGANVLTF. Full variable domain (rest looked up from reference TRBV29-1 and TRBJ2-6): SAVISQKPSRDICQRGTSLTIQCQVDSQVTMMFWYRQQPGQSLTLIATANQGSEATYESGFVIDKFPISRPNLTFSTLTVSNMSPEDSSIYLCSVGSSGANVLTFGAGSRLTVL.

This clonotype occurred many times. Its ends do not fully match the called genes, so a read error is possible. In nucleotides, the CDR3 is TGTGCCAGCAGTTTAGTCCTTAATTTCCAGGGTGAAGCTTTCTTT. Translating gives CASSLVLNFQGEAFF. V and J are TRBV13 and TRBJ1-1; a possible D gene is TRBD1 (5 bases). Germline V gives CDR1 PRHDT, CDR2 FYEKMQ (reference sequence). The CDR3 is 15 residues long.

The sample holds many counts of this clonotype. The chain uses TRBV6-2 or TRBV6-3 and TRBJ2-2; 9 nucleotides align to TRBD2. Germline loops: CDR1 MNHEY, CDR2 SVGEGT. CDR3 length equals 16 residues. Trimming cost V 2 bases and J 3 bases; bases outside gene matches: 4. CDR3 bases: TGTGCCAGCAGTTACCCGACTAGCGGATACACCGGGGAGCTGTTTTTT. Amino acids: CASSYPTSGYTGELFF.

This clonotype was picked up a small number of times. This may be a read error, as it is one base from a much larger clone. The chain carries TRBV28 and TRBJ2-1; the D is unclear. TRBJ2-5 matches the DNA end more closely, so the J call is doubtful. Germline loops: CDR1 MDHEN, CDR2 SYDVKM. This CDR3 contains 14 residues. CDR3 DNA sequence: TGTGCCAACAGTTTATCGAACAACCACGAGACCCAGTACTTC. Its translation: CANSLSNNHETQYF.

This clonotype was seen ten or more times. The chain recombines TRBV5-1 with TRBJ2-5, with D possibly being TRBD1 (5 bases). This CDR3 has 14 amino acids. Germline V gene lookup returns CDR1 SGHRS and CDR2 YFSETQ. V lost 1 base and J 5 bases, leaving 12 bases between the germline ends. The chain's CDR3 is CASSLLGAGETQYF. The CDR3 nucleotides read TGCGCCAGCAGCTTGTTAGGGGCTGGGGAGACCCAGTACTTC.

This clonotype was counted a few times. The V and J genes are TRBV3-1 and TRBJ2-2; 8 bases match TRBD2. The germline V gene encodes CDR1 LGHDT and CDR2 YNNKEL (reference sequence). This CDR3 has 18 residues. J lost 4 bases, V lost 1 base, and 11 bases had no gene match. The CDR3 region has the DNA TGTGCCAGCAGCCAAGGTTCTCCGGGAGGGCCTGGCACCGGGGAGCTGTTTTTT. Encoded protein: CASSQGSPGGPGTGELFF.

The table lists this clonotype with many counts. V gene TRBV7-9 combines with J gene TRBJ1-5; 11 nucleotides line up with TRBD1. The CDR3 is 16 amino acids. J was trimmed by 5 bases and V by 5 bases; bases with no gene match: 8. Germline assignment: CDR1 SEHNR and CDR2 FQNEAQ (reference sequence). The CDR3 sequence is CASSPSGQGAYQPQHF. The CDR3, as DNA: TGTGCCAGCAGCCCCTCCGGACAGGGGGCGTATCAGCCCCAGCATTTT.

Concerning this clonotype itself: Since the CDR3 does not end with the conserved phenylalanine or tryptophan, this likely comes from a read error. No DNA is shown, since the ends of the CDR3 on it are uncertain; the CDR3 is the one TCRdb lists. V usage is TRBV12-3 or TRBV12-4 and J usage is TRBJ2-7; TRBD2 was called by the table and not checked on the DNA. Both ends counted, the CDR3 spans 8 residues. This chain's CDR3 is CASSPLAG.

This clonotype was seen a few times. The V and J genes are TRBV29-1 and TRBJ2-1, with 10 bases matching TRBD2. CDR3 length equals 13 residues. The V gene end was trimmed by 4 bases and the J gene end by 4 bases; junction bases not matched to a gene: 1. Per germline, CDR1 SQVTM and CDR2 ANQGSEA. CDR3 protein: CSVGAGGYNEQFF. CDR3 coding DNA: TGCAGCGTTGGAGCGGGAGGGTACAATGAGCAGTTCTTC.

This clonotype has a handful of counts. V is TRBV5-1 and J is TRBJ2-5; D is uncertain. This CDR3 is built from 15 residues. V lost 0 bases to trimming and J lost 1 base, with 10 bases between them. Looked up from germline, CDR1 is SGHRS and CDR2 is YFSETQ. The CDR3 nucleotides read TGCGCCAGCAGCTTGGCTCCGAACTCCCAAGAGACCCAGTACTTC. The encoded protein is CASSLAPNSQETQYF.

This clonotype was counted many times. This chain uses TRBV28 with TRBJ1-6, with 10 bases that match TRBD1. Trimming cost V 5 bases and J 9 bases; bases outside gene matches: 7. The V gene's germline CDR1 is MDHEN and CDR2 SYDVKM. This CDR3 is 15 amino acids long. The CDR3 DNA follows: TGTGCCAGCAGTCCCCTGACAGGGGGCGGTTCACCCCTCCACTTT. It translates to CASSPLTGGGSPLHF.

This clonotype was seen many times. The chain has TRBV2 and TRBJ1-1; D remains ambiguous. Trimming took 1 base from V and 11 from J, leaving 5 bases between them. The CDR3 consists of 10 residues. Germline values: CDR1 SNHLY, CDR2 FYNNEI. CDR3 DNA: TGTGCCAGCAGTGAAGGAACGGCTTTCTTT. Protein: CASSEGTAFF.

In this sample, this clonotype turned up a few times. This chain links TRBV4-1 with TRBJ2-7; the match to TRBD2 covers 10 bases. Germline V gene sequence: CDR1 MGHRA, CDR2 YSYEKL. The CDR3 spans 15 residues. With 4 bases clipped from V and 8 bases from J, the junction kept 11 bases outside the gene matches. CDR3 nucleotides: TGCGCCAGCAGCCCAGAGGGGCTAGCGGGAGTTCAGCAGTACTTC. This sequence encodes CASSPEGLAGVQQYF.

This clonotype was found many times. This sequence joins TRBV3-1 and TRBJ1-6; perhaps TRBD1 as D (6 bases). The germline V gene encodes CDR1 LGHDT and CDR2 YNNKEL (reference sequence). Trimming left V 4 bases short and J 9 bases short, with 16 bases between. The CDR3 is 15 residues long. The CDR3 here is CASSPETGFGSPLHF. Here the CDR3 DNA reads TGTGCCAGCAGCCCCGAGACAGGATTCGGTTCACCCCTCCACTTT.

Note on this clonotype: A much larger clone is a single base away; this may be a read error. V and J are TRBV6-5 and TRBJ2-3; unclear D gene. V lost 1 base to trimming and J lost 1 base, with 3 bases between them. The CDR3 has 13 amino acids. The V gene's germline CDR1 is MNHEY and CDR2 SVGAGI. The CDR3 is CASSYLGTDTQYF. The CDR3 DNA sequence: TGTGCCAGCAGTTACTTGGGCACAGATACGCAGTATTTT.

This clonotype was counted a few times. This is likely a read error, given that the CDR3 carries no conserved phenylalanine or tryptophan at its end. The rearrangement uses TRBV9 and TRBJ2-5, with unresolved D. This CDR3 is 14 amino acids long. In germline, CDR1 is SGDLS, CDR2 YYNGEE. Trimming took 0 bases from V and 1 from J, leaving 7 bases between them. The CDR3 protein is CASSVGAVQETQYS. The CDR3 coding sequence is TGTGCCAGCAGCGTAGGGGCAGTCCAAGAGACCCAGTACTCC.

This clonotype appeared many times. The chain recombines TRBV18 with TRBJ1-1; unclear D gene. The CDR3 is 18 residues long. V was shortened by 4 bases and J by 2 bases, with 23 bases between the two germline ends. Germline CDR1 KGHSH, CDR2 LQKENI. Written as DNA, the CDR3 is TGTGCCAGCTCACTTAATGCTTTAGGCCCGAAACTCAACACTGAAGCTTTCTTT. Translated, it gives CASSLNALGPKLNTEAFF.

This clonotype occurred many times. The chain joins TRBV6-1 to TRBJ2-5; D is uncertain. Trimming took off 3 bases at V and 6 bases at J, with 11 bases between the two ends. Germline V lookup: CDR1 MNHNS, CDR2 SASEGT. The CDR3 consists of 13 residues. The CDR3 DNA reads TGTGCCAGCAGTGACGACATATGGCAGACCCAGTACTTC. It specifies CASSDDIWQTQYF.

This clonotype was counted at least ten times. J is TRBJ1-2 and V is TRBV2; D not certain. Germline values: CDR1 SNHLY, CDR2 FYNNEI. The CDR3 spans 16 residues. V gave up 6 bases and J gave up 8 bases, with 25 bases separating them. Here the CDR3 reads CASRAYSFSLPRGYTF. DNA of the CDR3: TGTGCCAGCAGAGCTTACTCCTTTTCCCTTCCAAGAGGCTACACCTTC.